One and the same sample provided the 24 T cell receptor beta chains below, sequenced in a study of blood T cell repertoires in COVID-19. The repertoire was sequenced with immunoSEQ multiplex PCR; TCRdb's copy has only in-frame clones and lacks some. The sample has 93,000 or so clones, roughly 90% seen once. The sequenced sample was peripheral blood. These receptors all stem from a woman aged 55 to 70 with acute or convalescent COVID-19.

The CDR3 DNA reads TGTGCCACCTTCACAACCGGGACAGCTAGAGCAAACACTGAAGCTTTCTTT. Translated, it gives CATFTTGTARANTEAFF. The rearrangement links TRBV19 to TRBJ1-1, with 7 nucleotides matching TRBD1. Germline V lookup: CDR1 LNHDA, CDR2 SQIVND (reference sequence). This CDR3 has 17 amino acids. V lost 10 bases, J lost 2 bases, and 19 bases stayed unmatched.

For the CDR3, the DNA is TGTGCCAGCAGTGATCAGGGGGGAGCTGGCTACACCTTC. This codes for CASSDQGGAGYTF. The gene calls are TRBV6-4 and TRBJ1-2; 7 positions match TRBD1. Germline loops: CDR1 MRHNA, CDR2 SNTAGT. The CDR3 is 13 amino acids. V gave up 3 bases and J gave up 7 bases; unmatched junction bases: 5.

This chain connects TRBV5-1 to TRBJ2-7, with 7 bases aligning to TRBD1. Germline trimming cut 0 bases from V and 6 bases from J; bases unmatched to any gene: 3. The CDR3 runs to 13 residues. Germline V CDR1 and CDR2: SGHRS, YFSETQ. The CDR3: CASSLGGGGEQYF. The CDR3 DNA reads as TGCGCCAGCAGCTTGGGAGGGGGCGGCGAGCAGTACTTC.

Only one count was recorded for this clone. The rearrangement uses TRBV20-1 and TRBJ1-2, with D maybe TRBD1 (5 bases). Germline CDR1 is DFQATT and CDR2 is SNEGSKA (reference sequence). The V end lost 7 bases, the J end lost 6 bases, and 12 bases lay between the germline ends. The CDR3 has 11 amino acids. The CDR3 region has the DNA TGCAGTGGGGGGAGGGAGGATGGCTACACCTTC. Residues: CSGGREDGYTF.

This chain uses TRBV3-1 (or the pseudogene TRBV3-2) with TRBJ1-2; D gene uncertain. CDR3 length: 15 residues. The ends were cut back, 3 bases at V and 4 bases at J, with 15 bases in the middle. Germline-derived CDR1 and CDR2 are LGHDT and YNNKEL (reference sequence). In nucleotides, the CDR3 is TGTGCCAGCAGCCATCGGAATTGGCGGGCCTATGGCTACACCTTC. Translation: CASSHRNWRAYGYTF.

This chain uses TRBV7-3 with TRBJ2-1; 9 bases map to TRBD2. The CDR3 spans 14 residues. Trimming removed 5 bases from V and 9 bases from J; junction bases left unmatched: 8. Germline assignment: CDR1 SGHTA and CDR2 FQGTGA. The DNA of the CDR3 is TGTGCCAGCAGCCTGGGACTAGCTCCGGGTGAGCAGTTCTTC. It specifies CASSLGLAPGEQFF.

The chain is built from TRBV3-1 (or the pseudogene TRBV3-2) and TRBJ1-3, with D possibly matching TRBD1 (6 bases). This CDR3 region has 16 residues. Germline V CDR1 and CDR2: LGHDT, YNNKEL (reference sequence). The V gene lost 7 bases and the J gene lost 2 bases, with 18 bases spanning the gap. CDR3 protein: CASNDRGGGPGNTIYF. The DNA of the CDR3 is TGTGCCAGCAACGATAGGGGCGGGGGGCCTGGAAACACCATATATTTT.

This chain connects TRBV27 to TRBJ2-7; D possibly corresponds to TRBD2 (6 bases). Germline CDR1 is MNHEY and CDR2 is SMNVEV (reference sequence). The V gene lost 0 bases and the J gene lost 0 bases, with 12 bases spanning the gap. The CDR3 length is 16 residues. CDR3 residues: CASSLSGGVPSYEQYV. Written as DNA, the CDR3 is TGTGCCAGCAGTTTATCTGGCGGGGTTCCCTCCTACGAGCAGTACGTC.

This clone was observed a single time. As DNA, the CDR3 is TGTGCCAGCAGACCAGGACAGGGATATCAGCCCCAGCATTTT. This translates into CASRPGQGYQPQHF. The chain joins TRBV6-5 to TRBJ1-5; 8 bases agree with TRBD1. The CDR3 runs 14 residues. The V gene end was trimmed by 6 bases and the J gene end by 5 bases; junction bases not matched to a gene: 6. Per the germline V gene, CDR1 is MNHEY and CDR2 is SVGAGI.

V is TRBV5-1 and J is TRBJ1-1; tentative D call: TRBD1 (5 bases). Germline V gives CDR1 SGHRS, CDR2 YFSETQ. Trimming removed 4 bases from V and 1 base from J, with 14 bases in between. The CDR3 sequence is 15 residues long. The CDR3 sequence is CASSRLGQGNTEAFF. The CDR3 DNA reads as TGCGCCAGCAGCCGCCTTGGGCAGGGGAACACTGAAGCTTTCTTT.

Notes on this clone: Sequence at one end of the junction differs from germline and may be a read error. The J gene is TRBJ1-3, the V gene TRBV3-1 (or the pseudogene TRBV3-2); 7 nucleotides align to TRBD1. Looked up from germline, CDR1 is LGHDT and CDR2 is YNNKEL (reference sequence). The CDR3 sequence is 12 residues long. CDR3 loop: CASSQAQGDCVF. CDR3 nucleotide sequence: TGTGCCAGCAGCCAAGCTCAGGGGGACTGCGTTTTT.

This chain uses TRBV11-2 with TRBJ2-2; 11 nucleotides match TRBD1. This CDR3 has 15 amino acids. Germline trimming cut 5 bases from V and 6 bases from J; bases unmatched to any gene: 5. Per the germline V gene, CDR1 is SGHAT and CDR2 is FQNNGV. The CDR3 DNA reads TGTGCCAGCAGCCCCCGGGACAGGGGGTCCGGGGAGCTGTTTTTT. Translated, it gives CASSPRDRGSGELFF.

The chain employs TRBV9 and TRBJ2-3, with D tentatively TRBD2 (6 bases). There are 16 residues in the CDR3. The V and J ends lost 1 base and 0 bases respectively, with 12 bases between them. Germline V gene sequence: CDR1 SGDLS, CDR2 YYNGEE. This chain's CDR3 is CASSVFSGHSTDTQYF. As DNA, the CDR3 is TGTGCCAGCAGCGTATTTAGCGGCCATAGCACAGATACGCAGTATTTT.

The chain has TRBV9 and TRBJ1-2; D call uncertain. Germline assignment: CDR1 SGDLS and CDR2 YYNGEE. CDR3 length equals 14 residues. The V and J ends lost 0 bases and 2 bases respectively, with 8 bases between them. CDR3 residues: CASSVGGANYGYTF. CDR3 nucleotides: TGTGCCAGCAGCGTAGGCGGAGCCAACTATGGCTACACCTTC.

V usage is TRBV19 and J usage is TRBJ1-4; the match to TRBD1 covers 7 bases. The CDR3 has 15 amino acids. J gave up 4 bases and V 3 bases, and 5 bases lay outside the gene matches. The germline CDR1 and CDR2 sequences are LNHDA and SQIVND (reference sequence). The CDR3 is CASSIDRDLNEKLFF. The CDR3 DNA is TGTGCCAGTAGTATCGACAGGGACCTTAATGAAAAACTGTTTTTT.

This rearrangement joins TRBV30 to TRBJ1-1; TRBD1 agrees at 7 bases. Germline-derived CDR1 and CDR2 are GTSNPN and SVGIG (reference sequence). V lost 2 bases, J lost 6 bases, and 15 bases stayed unmatched. The CDR3 consists of 16 residues. The CDR3 DNA sequence: TGTGCCTGGAGTTACCAAACAGGGGCCACCCCCCCTGAAGCTTTCTTT. It specifies CAWSYQTGATPPEAFF.

This chain joins TRBV10-3 and TRBJ2-3; 10 positions agree with TRBD2. The J segment lost 4 bases and the V segment lost 0 bases, leaving 10 bases of the junction unmatched. This CDR3 contains 18 residues. Looked up from germline, CDR1 is ENHRY and CDR2 is SYGVKD. The CDR3 nucleotides read TGTGCCATCAGTGAGTCGATGGCTAGCGGGAGCTTTGCAGATACGCAGTATTTT. Its protein is CAISESMASGSFADTQYF.

The chain uses TRBV28 and TRBJ2-7; 7 bases match TRBD2. Trimming removed 8 bases from V and 1 base from J; junction bases left unmatched: 8. CDR1 and CDR2 from the germline V gene are MDHEN and SYDVKM. The CDR3 is made up of 14 amino acids. CDR3 sequence (DNA): TGTGCCAGCTGGGCGGCGGGAGCATCCTACGAGCAGTACTTC. It encodes CASWAAGASYEQYF.

This clone was seen a handful of times. The rearrangement links TRBV12-3 or TRBV12-4 to TRBJ1-2; D gene uncertain. The CDR3 consists of 13 residues. Deletions cut 3 bases from V and 0 bases from J, with 5 bases between. Here the CDR3 DNA reads TGTGCCAGCAGTTTTGACTCTAACTATGGCTACACCTTC. Its protein is CASSFDSNYGYTF.

A word on this clone: This specimen includes other DNA sequences encoding the same CDR3. The V gene is TRBV5-1, the J gene TRBJ1-2, with 10 bases aligning to TRBD1. The CDR3 consists of 14 residues. Germline V CDR1 and CDR2: SGHRS, YFSETQ. V lost 4 bases, J lost 6 bases, and 6 bases stayed unmatched. The CDR3 here is CASSLGQGVDGYTF. The CDR3 DNA reads TGCGCCAGCAGCCTAGGACAGGGGGTAGATGGCTACACCTTC.

This chain links TRBV18 with TRBJ2-7; no definite D call. Germline-derived CDR1 and CDR2 are KGHSH and LQKENI. CDR3 length: 14 residues. V lost 0 bases, J lost 6 bases, and 12 bases lay in between. CDR3 nucleotide sequence: TGTGCCAGCTCACCACCGGCCTCCGCAGGCGAGCAGTACTTC. It yields the protein CASSPPASAGEQYF.

The gene calls are TRBV30 and TRBJ2-7; 7 bases are shared with TRBD2. Germline V lookup: CDR1 GTSNPN, CDR2 SVGIG (reference sequence). CDR3 length equals 15 residues. Trimming removed 4 bases from V and 3 bases from J; junction bases left unmatched: 12. The DNA for the CDR3 is TGTGCCTGGAAGCGGGGAGCTGACGTCTTCTACGAGCAGTACTTC. It specifies CAWKRGADVFYEQYF. The full variable domain, its missing parts supplied by reference TRBV30 and TRBJ2-7, is SQTIHQWPATLVQPVGSPLSLECTVEGTSNPNLYWYRQAAGRGLQLLFYSVGIGQISSEVPQNLSASRPQDRQFILSSKKLLLSDSGFYLCAWKRGADVFYEQYFGPGTRLTVT.

This clone was found once. The chain is built from TRBV3-1 (or the pseudogene TRBV3-2) and TRBJ2-2, with D unclear. The CDR3 consists of 12 residues. V gave up 4 bases and J gave up 6 bases, with 6 bases separating them. Germline lookup yields CDR1 LGHDT and CDR2 YNNKEL (reference sequence). In nucleotides, the CDR3 is TGTGCCAGCAGCCCTAGGTCCGGGGAGCTGTTTTTT. Protein sequence: CASSPRSGELFF.

A single count supports this clone. J is TRBJ1-6 and V is TRBV19; 9 positions agree with TRBD1. Germline CDR1 is LNHDA and CDR2 is SQIVND (reference sequence). The CDR3 sequence is 14 residues long. J gave up 7 bases and V 6 bases, and 4 bases lay outside the gene matches. The CDR3 DNA sequence: TGTGCCAGTAGCAGCGGGACAGGGAATTCACCCCTCCACTTT. Translating gives CASSSGTGNSPLHF.